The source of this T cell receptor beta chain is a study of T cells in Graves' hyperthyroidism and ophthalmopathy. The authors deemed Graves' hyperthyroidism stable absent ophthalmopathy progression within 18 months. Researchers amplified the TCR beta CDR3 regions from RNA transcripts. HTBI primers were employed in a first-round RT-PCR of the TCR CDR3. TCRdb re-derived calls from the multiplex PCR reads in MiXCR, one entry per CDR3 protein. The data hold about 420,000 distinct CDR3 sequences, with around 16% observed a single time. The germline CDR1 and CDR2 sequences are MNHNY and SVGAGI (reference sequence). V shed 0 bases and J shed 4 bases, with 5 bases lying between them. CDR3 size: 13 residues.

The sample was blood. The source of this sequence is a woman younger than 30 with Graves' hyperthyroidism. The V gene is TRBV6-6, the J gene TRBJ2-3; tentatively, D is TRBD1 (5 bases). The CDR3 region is CASSYSGADTQYF. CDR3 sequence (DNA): TGTGCCAGCAGTTACTCAGGGGCAGATACGCAGTATTTT.